The 16 T cell receptor beta chains reported below all come from one sample, sequenced in a study of blood T cell repertoires in COVID-19. Here immunoSEQ multiplex PCR was the method, and the copy in TCRdb shows in-frame clones only, minus some. Counted here are about 200,000 clones, 70% to 85% occurring once; the ten biggest clones make up 6.9%. The sequenced material came from peripheral blood. These receptors came from a human donor with acute or convalescent COVID-19. The donor label of this sample is uncertain.

The chain employs TRBV27 and TRBJ2-2, with 8 bases identical to TRBD2. This CDR3 region has 17 residues. Trimming cost V 6 bases and J 4 bases; bases outside gene matches: 13. From germline, CDR1 is MNHEY and CDR2 SMNVEV (reference sequence). CDR3 residues: CASRISGRLLSTGELFF. DNA of the CDR3: TGTGCCAGCAGAATCAGCGGGAGACTCTTGAGCACCGGGGAGCTGTTTTTT.

The rearrangement joins TRBV29-1 to TRBJ2-3; D possibly corresponds to TRBD2 (6 bases). The germline gives CDR1 SQVTM, CDR2 ANQGSEA. Between the trimmed V and J ends, which lost 1 base and 0 bases, there was a span of 23 bases. This CDR3 has 19 amino acids. CDR3 residues: CSVEAMVGAGRGSTDTQYF. The CDR3 nucleotides read TGCAGCGTTGAAGCGATGGTTGGGGCGGGGCGGGGTAGCACAGATACGCAGTATTTT.

In its sample, this clone was seen once. CDR3 in amino acids: CASSFGSGGPNEKLFF. DNA of the CDR3: TGTGCCAGCAGCTTTGGATCAGGGGGCCCAAATGAAAAACTGTTTTTT. The chain couples TRBV7-9 to TRBJ1-4, with TRBD1 matching 8 bases. The trim removed 3 bases at V and 5 bases at J, leaving 8 bases unmatched. The germline V gene has CDR1 SEHNR and CDR2 FQNEAQ (reference sequence). CDR3 length: 16 residues. Full variable domain (rest looked up from reference TRBV7-9 and TRBJ1-4): DTGVSQNPRHKITKRGQNVTFRCDPISEHNRLYWYRQTLGQGPEFLTYFQNEAQLEKSRLLSDRFSAERPKGSFSTLEIQRTEQGDSAMYLCASSFGSGGPNEKLFFGSGTQLSVL.

The chain has TRBV6-6 and TRBJ1-6, with TRBD1 as a possible D gene (5 bases). V was shortened by 0 bases and J by 8 bases, with 11 bases between the two germline ends. The germline CDR1 and CDR2 sequences are MNHNY and SVGAGI (reference sequence). CDR3 length: 15 residues. CDR3 protein: CASSYSGVKDSPLHF. CDR3 DNA: TGTGCCAGCAGTTACTCAGGGGTCAAGGATTCACCCCTCCACTTT.

This chain uses TRBV19 with TRBJ1-5; TRBD1 aligns across 7 bases. Germline V gives CDR1 LNHDA, CDR2 SQIVND (reference sequence). V was clipped by 3 bases and J by 2 bases; unmatched bases: 7. The CDR3 has 16 residues. The chain's CDR3 is CASSIEGGSGNQPQHF. DNA for the CDR3: TGTGCCAGTAGTATTGAAGGGGGCTCGGGCAATCAGCCCCAGCATTTT.

J is TRBJ2-1 and V is TRBV7-9; D ambiguous. CDR1 and CDR2 from the germline V gene are SEHNR and FQNEAQ (reference sequence). Trimming left V 1 base short and J 9 bases short, with 7 bases between. This CDR3 has 12 residues. CDR3 in DNA: TGTGCCAGCAGCTTAGGAGTGATTGAGCAGTTCTTC. This translates into CASSLGVIEQFF. Drawing the rest from reference TRBV7-9 and TRBJ2-1, the complete variable domain is DTGVSQNPRHKITKRGQNVTFRCDPISEHNRLYWYRQTLGQGPEFLTYFQNEAQLEKSRLLSDRFSAERPKGSFSTLEIQRTEQGDSAMYLCASSLGVIEQFFGPGTRLTVL.

The chain employs TRBV5-1 and TRBJ2-7, with 14 bases identical to TRBD2. The CDR3 spans 18 residues. Germline V lookup: CDR1 SGHRS, CDR2 YFSETQ. V gave up 0 bases and J gave up 4 bases; unmatched junction bases: 9. The DNA of the CDR3 is TGCGCCAGCAGCTTGGCCTCTATGGGGACTAGCGGGAGTTACGAGCAGTACTTC. Its translation is CASSLASMGTSGSYEQYF.

The chain couples TRBV2 to TRBJ1-5; TRBD1 is a possible D gene (6 bases). V dropped 6 bases and J dropped 0 bases, with 12 bases sitting between them. CDR3 length: 15 residues. Germline V gene data show CDR1 as SNHLY and CDR2 as FYNNEI. The CDR3 protein is CASRWGGFSNQPQHF. The CDR3 nucleotides are TGTGCCAGCAGATGGGGGGGCTTTAGCAATCAGCCCCAGCATTTT. The full variable domain, rest sourced from reference TRBV2 and TRBJ1-5, is EPEVTQTPSHQVTQMGQEVILRCVPISNHLYFYWYRQILGQKVEFLVSFYNNEISEKSEIFDDQFSVERPDGSNFTLKIRSTKLEDSAMYFCASRWGGFSNQPQHFGDGTRLSIL.

A few counts support this clone. The CDR3 nucleotides are TGTGCCAGCGGGCCTTCACGCCCCTCCGCAGATACGCAGTATTTT. It encodes CASGPSRPSADTQYF. V usage is TRBV6-5 and J usage is TRBJ2-3, with no clear D. Germline V gene sequence: CDR1 MNHEY, CDR2 SVGAGI. This CDR3 region has 15 residues. V was clipped by 8 bases and J by 4 bases, with 19 bases between them.

This chain links TRBV13 with TRBJ2-1; 13 positions match TRBD2. From germline, CDR1 is PRHDT and CDR2 FYEKMQ (reference sequence). With 7 bases clipped from V and 9 bases from J, the junction kept 9 bases outside the gene matches. The CDR3 is 15 residues long. CDR3 nucleotides: TGTGCCAGCACTGAACGGACTAGCGGGAGTCTTGAGCAGTTCTTC. Its protein is CASTERTSGSLEQFF.

V and J are TRBV6-5 and TRBJ1-6; 10 positions agree with TRBD1. Trimming removed 8 bases from V and 8 bases from J; junction bases left unmatched: 9. The germline V gene encodes CDR1 MNHEY and CDR2 SVGAGI. The CDR3 has 15 residues. The CDR3 here is CASRGDRGGYSPLHF. In nucleotides, the CDR3 is TGTGCCAGCCGGGGGGACAGGGGCGGGTATTCACCCCTCCACTTT.

This sequence joins TRBV5-5 and TRBJ2-3; 9 nucleotides match TRBD2. Germline loops: CDR1 SGHKS, CDR2 YYEKEE (reference sequence). V was clipped by 5 bases and J by 0 bases; unmatched bases: 7. The CDR3 is 16 residues long. CDR3 in amino acids: CASRVREGQSTDTQYF. The CDR3 region has the DNA TGTGCCAGCAGGGTGCGGGAGGGCCAAAGCACAGATACGCAGTATTTT.

The chain combines TRBV5-6 with TRBJ2-5; 8 bases map to TRBD1. Trimming took 4 bases from V and 13 from J; bases not matched to a gene: 12. CDR1 is SGHDT and CDR2 is YYEEEE in the germline V gene. The CDR3 spans 13 residues. CDR3 protein: CASSPSQGAQRYF. In nucleotides, the CDR3 is TGTGCCAGCAGCCCGTCTCAGGGGGCCCAGCGGTACTTC.

The CDR3 here is CASIQAISYNEQFF. The CDR3 DNA sequence: TGTGCCAGCATCCAGGCTATCTCCTACAATGAGCAGTTCTTC. V usage is TRBV6-5 and J usage is TRBJ2-1; D is unresolved. Trimming took 7 bases from V and 0 from J, leaving 10 bases between them. Germline V gene data show CDR1 as MNHEY and CDR2 as SVGAGI. This CDR3 comprises 14 residues.

The V call is TRBV7-2, the J call TRBJ1-6; 9 bases line up with TRBD1. V was pared by 5 bases and J by 0 bases, with 5 bases of the junction left unmatched. The germline CDR1 and CDR2 sequences are SGHTA and FQGNSA. The CDR3 totals 17 residues. The CDR3 DNA reads TGTGCCAGCAGCGAAGGACAGGGGAGCTCCTATAATTCACCCCTCCACTTT. This sequence encodes CASSEGQGSSYNSPLHF.

The chain uses TRBV28 and TRBJ2-7; TRBD1 agrees at 10 bases. Germline values: CDR1 MDHEN, CDR2 SYDVKM. V dropped 7 bases and J dropped 4; count of bases not matched to a gene: 4. This CDR3 has 13 residues. CDR3 region: CASMGQGRYEQYF. CDR3 nucleotide sequence: TGTGCCAGCATGGGACAGGGGAGGTACGAGCAGTACTTC.